Listed below are T cell receptor beta chains from one sample, sequenced in a study of T cell repertoires in ileal Crohn's disease. TCRdb's table, derived via immunoSEQ multiplex PCR, lists solely in-frame clones and lacks some. The sample yields some 6,200 clones, 88% seen once. What was sequenced was CD4+ T cells from ileum. The receptors were gathered from an adult with Crohn's disease. Some clones in this sample may be carry-over from other donors' samples. The CDR3 runs from the conserved cysteine through the conserved F or W. The D gene is left open where the match is weak. Not every row has a clone size; where given, it reads once, few, many or a size class.

clone_size | j_call | v_call | d_call | cdr3_nt | cdr3_aa
NA | TRBJ2-1 | TRBV5-1 | NA | TGCGCCAGCACGGCTGGACAGTACAATGAGCAGTTCTTC | CASTAGQYNEQFF
once | TRBJ1-2 | TRBV25-1 | NA | TGTGCCAGCAGTCCACAGGGTTTCCCCAACTATGGCTACACCTTC | CASSPQGFPNYGYTF
NA | TRBJ2-3 | TRBV6-1 | TRBD1 | TGTGCCAGCAGACCGGACAGGGTCTCAGATACGCAGTATTTT | CASRPDRVSDTQYF
NA | TRBJ1-1 | TRBV19 | NA | TGTGCCAGTAGTCCTCTCACGAAGACAAAACAGACAGGCCGGTTTAGCACTGAAGCTTTCTTT | CASSPLTKTKQTGRFSTEAFF
NA | TRBJ2-7 | TRBV4-1 | TRBD2 | TGCGCCAGCAGCCAACCAGAGGGACTAGCGGGAAGCTACGAGCAGTACTTC | CASSQPEGLAGSYEQYF
NA | TRBJ2-7 | TRBV19 | TRBD2 | TGTGCCAGTAGGTTGGGGACTAGCGATTCCTCCTACGAGCAGTACTTC | CASRLGTSDSSYEQYF
NA | TRBJ2-7 | TRBV7-9 | TRBD1 | TGTGCCAGCAGACACGGACAGGGTGGGGACCCCTCCTACGAGCAGTACTTC | CASRHGQGGDPSYEQYF
NA | TRBJ1-1 | TRBV18 | NA | TGTGCCAGCTCACCTCAAGCGACAGGGAACACTGAAGCTTTCTTT | CASSPQATGNTEAFF
once | TRBJ2-7 | TRBV5-1 | TRBD2 | TGCGCCAGCAGCCCACGGACTTCTAGCGGAGGGTCCTCCTACGAGCAGTACTTC | CASSPRTSSGGSSYEQYF
NA | TRBJ2-1 | TRBV9 | TRBD2 | TGTGCCAGCAGCTTCCAAGCGGGATCGACCTTCAATGAGCAGTTCTTC | CASSFQAGSTFNEQFF
NA | TRBJ1-5 | TRBV28 | TRBD1 | TGTGCCAGCACCAGGGGGTATAGCAATCAGCCCCAGCATTTT | CASTRGYSNQPQHF
NA | TRBJ2-6 | TRBV4-2 | TRBD1 | TGTGCCAGCAGCCTCCAGACAGGGGCTGGGGCCAACGTCCTGACTTTC | CASSLQTGAGANVLTF
NA | TRBJ2-7 | TRBV7-2 | TRBD2 | TGTGCCAGCAGCTTAGCGCTAGGTCTCGACGGGAGGGCCGGGTACGAGCAGTACTTC | CASSLALGLDGRAGYEQYF
NA | TRBJ2-5 | TRBV18 | TRBD2 | TGTGCCAGCTCACCGCTACTAGCGGGAGTAGGGGAGACCCAGTACTTC | CASSPLLAGVGETQYF
NA | TRBJ1-1 | TRBV28 | TRBD1 | TGTGCCAGCAGTTTACCCGGCCTACAGGGGGCGAGTGATGCTTTCTTT | CASSLPGLQGASDAFF
NA | TRBJ1-5 | TRBV7-9 | NA | TGTGCCAGCAGCGAAGGTGGCGGTCAGCCCCAGCATTTT | CASSEGGGQPQHF
once | TRBJ1-4 | TRBV19 | NA | TGTGCCAGTAGTACAGGACAGTCCCATGGTAATGAAAAACTGTTTTTT | CASSTGQSHGNEKLFF
NA | TRBJ2-7 | TRBV27 | TRBD1 | TGTGCCAGCAGTTTATCGTCTTCCGGGACAGGGCCCTACGAGCAGTACTTC | CASSLSSSGTGPYEQYF
NA | TRBJ2-1 | TRBV7-3 | TRBD2 | TGTGCCAGCAGCTTACGCCCCGGGACAGGGAACCCTAGCGGGAGGACAAATGAGCAGTTCTTC | CASSLRPGTGNPSGRTNEQFF
NA | TRBJ2-5 | TRBV28 | TRBD1 | TGTGCCAGCAGTCCTGGGACAGGAAGAGAGACCCAGTACTTC | CASSPGTGRETQYF
NA | TRBJ1-1 | TRBV12-5 | NA | TGTGCTAGTGCTCCCCCAGGGGAGACTGAAGCTTTCTTT | CASAPPGETEAFF
NA | TRBJ1-4 | TRBV6-6 | NA | TGTGCCAGCGCCCAGGCTAATGAAAAACTGTTTTTT | CASAQANEKLFF
once | TRBJ2-2 | TRBV5-1 | NA | TGCGCCAGCAGCCCCCGGGGCGGGGAGCTGTTTTTT | CASSPRGGELFF
few | TRBJ1-5 | TRBV27 | NA | TGTGCCAGCAGTCTCTCGACAGGCGGCAATCAGCCCCAGCATTTT | CASSLSTGGNQPQHF
NA | TRBJ2-1 | TRBV5-4 | TRBD2 | TGTGCCAGCAGCTTGGCCACTAGCGGGAGAGTCGGGAACAATGAGCAGTTCTTC | CASSLATSGRVGNNEQFF
NA | TRBJ1-3 | TRBV15 | NA | TGTGTCATACAGGGCTCTGGAAACACCATATATTTT | CVIQGSGNTIYF
NA | TRBJ2-5 | TRBV5-4 | NA | TGTGCCAGCAGCTTGCTTCTAGGGGGACAAGAGACCCAGTACTTC | CASSLLLGGQETQYF
NA | TRBJ1-1 | TRBV10-3 | NA | TGTGCCATCAGTACCGGGGGGGGGAACACTGAAGCTTTCTTT | CAISTGGGNTEAFF
NA | TRBJ2-7 | TRBV7-2 | NA | TGTGCCAGCAGCCCCCGCCGGGGGGCGGGTCGCGAGCAGTACTTC | CASSPRRGAGREQYF
NA | TRBJ2-3 | TRBV19 | NA | TGTGCCAGTAGTATCCGTGCCGGGACAGATACGCAGTATTTT | CASSIRAGTDTQYF
NA | TRBJ2-7 | TRBV6-5 | TRBD2 | TGTGCCAGCAACCCTTCCGGGAGGGCCTGGTACGAGCAGTACTTC | CASNPSGRAWYEQYF
NA | TRBJ2-2 | TRBV9 | NA | TGTGCCAGCAGCGTATCAGGGTACCCCGGGGAGCTGTTTTTT | CASSVSGYPGELFF
NA | TRBJ2-2 | TRBV28 | NA | TGTGCCAGCAGTCGTCTAGGGGCCGGCACCGGGGAGCTGTTTTTT | CASSRLGAGTGELFF
NA | TRBJ1-5 | TRBV5-4 | NA | TGTGCCAGCAGCTTGCGCGAAGAGGTAAGCAATCAGCCCCAGCATTTT | CASSLREEVSNQPQHF
NA | TRBJ2-1 | TRBV29-1 | NA | TGCAGCGTTGAAGCCCGAGCCGGGACGCGAGGGGGTGAGCAGTTCTTC | CSVEARAGTRGGEQFF
NA | TRBJ2-7 | TRBV10-3 | TRBD2 | TGTGCCATCAGTGAGTTGAATCCTGGACTAGCGGGAGGGCCAGGCGAGCAGTACTTC | CAISELNPGLAGGPGEQYF
NA | TRBJ2-5 | TRBV30 | TRBD1 | TGTGCCTGGAGTCCCTCTCTCCGGGACAGGGTGTACTTC | CAWSPSLRDRVYF
NA | TRBJ2-3 | TRBV2 | NA | TGTGCCAGCAACACGGGTTGGACAGATACGCAGTATTTT | CASNTGWTDTQYF
NA | TRBJ2-3 | TRBV10-3 | TRBD1 | TGTGCCACAATACAGGGGGCGTCGGGCACAGATACGCAGTATTTT | CATIQGASGTDTQYF
NA | TRBJ2-7 | TRBV18 | TRBD1 | TGTGCCAGCTCACCAGTACAGGGGGCCTACGAGCAGTACTTC | CASSPVQGAYEQYF
NA | TRBJ2-3 | TRBV30 | TRBD2 | TGTGCCTGGAAGCGGGAGGCAGATACGCAGTATTTT | CAWKREADTQYF